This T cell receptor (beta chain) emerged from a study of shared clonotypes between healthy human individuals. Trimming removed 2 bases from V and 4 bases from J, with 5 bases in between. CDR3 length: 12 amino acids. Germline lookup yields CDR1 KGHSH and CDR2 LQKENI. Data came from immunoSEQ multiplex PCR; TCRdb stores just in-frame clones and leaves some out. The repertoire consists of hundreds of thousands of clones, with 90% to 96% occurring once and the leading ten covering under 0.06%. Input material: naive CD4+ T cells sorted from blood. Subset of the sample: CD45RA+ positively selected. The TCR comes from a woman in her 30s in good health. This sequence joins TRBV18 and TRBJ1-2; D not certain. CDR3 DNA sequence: TGTGCCAGCTCACCAAATACCTATGGCTACACCTTC. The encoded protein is CASSPNTYGYTF.